Below, 20 T cell receptor beta chains from the same sample are listed, as sequenced in a study of Ad26.COV2.S vaccination and SARS-CoV-2 variants. Treatment here: some 20 received Ad26.COV2.S at low or high dose, single or two shots; several received placebo; per-sample allocation not given. Material that was analyzed had been drawn on day 63 after the first vaccine or placebo injection. TCRdb keeps only in-frame clones here, not all; method: immunoSEQ multiplex PCR. This sample has about 680,000 clones, with approximately 88% found just once. This sample comprised peripheral blood, obtained in a trial of Ad26.COV2.S vaccine versus placebo. The receptor source for this set is a person aged 18-60 years who received the Ad26.COV2.S COVID-19 vaccine or a placebo.

This clone was seen more than once but under ten times. The chain combines TRBV5-1 with TRBJ1-6; D gene unclear. The CDR3 is made up of 14 amino acids. Germline V gene lookup returns CDR1 SGHRS and CDR2 YFSETQ. V lost 2 bases and J 3 bases, leaving 6 bases between the germline ends. CDR3 nucleotides: TGCGCCAGCAGCTTAGGACTCTATAATTCACCCCTCCACTTT. Protein: CASSLGLYNSPLHF. Based on the CDR3 plus reference TRBV5-1 and TRBJ1-6, the full variable domain is KAGVTQTPRYLIKTRGQQVTLSCSPISGHRSVSWYQQTPGQGLQFLFEYFSETQRNKGNFPGRFSGRQFSNSRSEMNVSTLELGDSALYLCASSLGLYNSPLHFGNGTRLTVT.

V is TRBV7-9 and J is TRBJ2-7; maybe TRBD1 (5 bases). The germline CDR1 and CDR2 sequences are SEHNR and FQNEAQ (reference sequence). CDR3 length: 14 residues. The V end was cut by 5 bases, the J end by 3 bases, with 14 bases between. As DNA, the CDR3 is TGTGCCAGCAGCCAATGGGGCCTTCGCTACGAGCAGTACTTC. Translation: CASSQWGLRYEQYF.

J is TRBJ2-3 and V is TRBV7-3; D is possibly TRBD2 (6 bases). The V gene's germline CDR1 is SGHTA and CDR2 FQGTGA. V lost 3 bases, J lost 4 bases, and 8 bases lay in between. The CDR3 extends over 13 amino acids. CDR3 bases: TGTGCCAGCAGCTTTTCTAGCGCAGATACGCAGTATTTT. Its protein is CASSFSSADTQYF. The full variable domain, with the rest looked up from reference TRBV7-3 and TRBJ2-3, is GAGVSQTPSNKVTEKGKYVELRCDPISGHTALYWYRQSLGQGPEFLIYFQGTGAADDSGLPNDRFFAVRPEGSVSTLKIQRTERGDSAVYLCASSFSSADTQYFGPGTRLTVL.

The gene calls are TRBV3-1 (or the pseudogene TRBV3-2) and TRBJ1-2, with unresolved D. The germline CDR1 and CDR2 sequences are LGHDT and YNNKEL (reference sequence). V was shortened by 0 bases and J by 8 bases, with 16 bases between the two germline ends. This CDR3 comprises 15 residues. As DNA, the CDR3 is TGTGCCAGCAGCCAAGATCTGGGAGTGGCTGGGGGCTACACCTTC. The encoded protein is CASSQDLGVAGGYTF.

The J gene is TRBJ2-3, the V gene TRBV9; D might be TRBD2 (6 bases). Trimming removed 4 bases from V and 5 bases from J, with 17 bases in between. CDR1 and CDR2 from the germline V gene are SGDLS and YYNGEE. CDR3 size: 15 residues. The CDR3 reads CASSPRERVGDTQYF. As DNA, the CDR3 is TGTGCCAGCAGCCCCCGGGAGCGGGTGGGAGATACGCAGTATTTT.

The chain links TRBV12-3 or TRBV12-4 to TRBJ2-7; a possible D gene is TRBD1 (5 bases). Trimming cost V 1 base and J 7 bases, with 8 bases left between them. This CDR3 is 12 amino acids long. The CDR3: CASSLEGKEQYF. CDR3 bases: TGTGCCAGCAGTTTAGAGGGGAAAGAGCAGTACTTC.

The chain has TRBV6-5 and TRBJ1-5; D is ambiguous. Trimming cost V 0 bases and J 7 bases, with 7 bases left between them. This CDR3 has 13 residues. Germline V gene data show CDR1 as MNHEY and CDR2 as SVGAGI. The CDR3 DNA reads as TGTGCCAGCAGTTACTCGGCAAGGCAGCCCCAGCATTTT. It yields the protein CASSYSARQPQHF.

The chain is built from TRBV5-4 and TRBJ2-7, with no clear D. Germline assignment: CDR1 SGHNT and CDR2 YYREEE (reference sequence). The CDR3 is 14 amino acids. Trimming left V 0 bases short and J 2 bases short, with 9 bases between. The CDR3 DNA reads TGTGCCAGCAGCTTGGGGCTATTTGCCTACGAGCAGTACTTC. Its translation: CASSLGLFAYEQYF.

The chain combines TRBV6-6 with TRBJ1-1, with a possible D match to TRBD1 (5 bases). V shed 0 bases and J shed 11 bases, with 13 bases lying between them. The CDR3 contains 13 residues. The germline gives CDR1 MNHNY, CDR2 SVGAGI (reference sequence). CDR3 in amino acids: CASSYSGIREAFF. In nucleotides, the CDR3 is TGTGCCAGCAGTTACTCGGGTATCAGGGAGGCTTTCTTT.

This clone is a singleton in its sample. This chain links TRBV7-9 with TRBJ1-6; TRBD1 agrees at 7 bases. Germline values: CDR1 SEHNR, CDR2 FQNEAQ (reference sequence). The CDR3 consists of 15 residues. The ends lost 5 bases at V and 5 bases at J; junction bases unmatched: 6. The CDR3 DNA sequence: TGTGCCAGCAGCCAAATGGACAGGAATAATTCACCCCTCCACTTT. Its protein is CASSQMDRNNSPLHF.

This chain connects TRBV7-8 to TRBJ1-5; TRBD1 matches at 7 bases. V trimming: 5 bases; J trimming: 0 bases; junction bases outside the gene matches: 7. This CDR3 region has 16 residues. CDR1 and CDR2 from the germline V gene are SGHVS and FQNEAQ. The CDR3 region has the DNA TGTGCCAGCAGCCCTAACAGGGGACCTAGCAATCAGCCCCAGCATTTT. The encoded protein is CASSPNRGPSNQPQHF.

The chain uses TRBV12-3 or TRBV12-4 and TRBJ1-6; a weak D match, TRBD1 (5 bases). V was pared by 7 bases and J by 8 bases, with 12 bases between. This CDR3 is built from 13 residues. CDR3 protein: CASTGLGDSPLHF. The CDR3 bases are TGTGCCAGCACGGGACTGGGGGATTCACCCCTCCACTTT.

The genes are TRBV4-2 and TRBJ1-3; D may be TRBD1 (5 bases). The CDR3 runs 15 residues. Germline CDR1 is LGHNA and CDR2 is YNFKEQ. V was shortened by 4 bases and J by 2 bases, with 12 bases between the two germline ends. CDR3 residues: CASSPLVGAGNTIYF. In nucleotides, the CDR3 is TGTGCCAGCAGCCCGCTAGTGGGGGCTGGAAACACCATATATTTT.

This chain connects TRBV6-6 to TRBJ2-2, with 7 bases identical to TRBD1. J was trimmed by 2 bases and V by 6 bases; bases with no gene match: 3. The CDR3 length is 14 residues. In germline, CDR1 is MNHNY, CDR2 SVGAGI (reference sequence). The CDR3 DNA reads as TGTGCCAGCAGCGGGACAGACAACACCGGGGAGCTGTTTTTT. Translated: CASSGTDNTGELFF.

The chain uses TRBV27 and TRBJ1-2; no definite D call. The CDR3 spans 13 residues. The germline V and J ends were trimmed by 3 bases and 4 bases, with 9 bases remaining between them. In germline, CDR1 is MNHEY, CDR2 SMNVEV (reference sequence). The CDR3 region is CASSFTALYGYTF. In DNA form, the CDR3 reads TGTGCCAGCAGTTTTACAGCGCTCTATGGCTACACCTTC.

This chain links TRBV5-8 with TRBJ2-7, with 7 bases fitting TRBD1. Germline assignment: CDR1 SGHTS and CDR2 YDEGEE. J was trimmed by 0 bases and V by 4 bases; bases with no gene match: 4. The CDR3 sequence is 14 residues long. The CDR3 reads CASSPWDSSYEQYF. The CDR3, as DNA: TGTGCCAGCAGCCCCTGGGACAGCTCCTACGAGCAGTACTTC.

The gene calls are TRBV19 and TRBJ1-2; 8 bases are shared with TRBD1. Looked up from germline, CDR1 is LNHDA and CDR2 is SQIVND (reference sequence). The CDR3 has 13 amino acids. The ends lost 7 bases at V and 4 bases at J; junction bases unmatched: 5. In nucleotides, the CDR3 is TGTGCCAGTACCAGGGGACAGGTCTATGGCTACACCTTC. Translated: CASTRGQVYGYTF.

This chain connects TRBV18 to TRBJ1-3; 7 bases align to TRBD1. With V trimmed by 3 bases and J by 10 bases, 9 bases remained unmatched. The CDR3 is made up of 14 amino acids. Looked up from germline, CDR1 is KGHSH and CDR2 is LQKENI. The CDR3 spells CASSPEEGARTIYF. In DNA, the CDR3 is TGTGCCAGCTCACCGGAGGAGGGGGCACGGACCATATATTTT. The full variable domain, rest sourced from reference TRBV18 and TRBJ1-3, is NAGVMQNPRHLVRRRGQEARLRCSPMKGHSHVYWYRQLPEEGLKFMVYLQKENIIDESGMPKERFSAEFPKEGPSILRIQQVVRGDSAAYFCASSPEEGARTIYFGEGSWLTVV.

The chain combines TRBV30 with TRBJ1-3; no clear D gene. The germline V and J ends were trimmed by 4 bases and 1 base, with 11 bases remaining between them. The CDR3 covers 14 residues. CDR1 and CDR2 (germline): GTSNPN, SVGIG (reference sequence). CDR3 nucleotides: TGTGCCTGGACCCCTGTGGGGTCTGGAAACACCATATATTTT. This gives the protein CAWTPVGSGNTIYF.

This clone has just one count. In DNA form, the CDR3 reads TGTGCCAGCAGCCTCCAGGGGCGGGGGGAGACCCAGTACTTC. As protein: CASSLQGRGETQYF. The rearrangement links TRBV3-1 (or the pseudogene TRBV3-2) to TRBJ2-5, with D possibly TRBD2 on 7 matching bases. The CDR3 length is 14 residues. V lost 4 bases, J lost 5 bases, and 14 bases lay in between. Germline V CDR1 and CDR2: LGHDT, YNNKEL (reference sequence).